A single sample gave rise to the 25 T cell receptor beta chains below, sequenced in a study of CD8 T cells in ankylosing spondylitis. Each CDR3 protein is one row after TCRdb ran MiXCR on the 5' RACE reads. The sample comprises 150,000 to 200,000 distinct CDR3 sequences, 25% to 35% of which are singletons, and 4.5% to 6% rests with the top ten. The sequencing input was synovial fluid, either unsorted or a sorted T cell fraction (not recorded which). These receptors were collected from a male donor with ankylosing spondylitis.

This chain connects TRBV10-3 to TRBJ2-1; D possibly corresponds to TRBD2 (6 bases). The CDR3 length is 16 residues. CDR1 ENHRY and CDR2 SYGVKD come from the germline V gene. Trimming removed 0 bases from V and 6 bases from J, with 15 bases in between. The CDR3 DNA is TGTGCCATCAGTGAGTCGGAGTTGACTAGTCGCAATGAGCAGTTCTTC. Encoded protein: CAISESELTSRNEQFF.

This clonotype was detected ten times or more. The gene calls are TRBV7-9 and TRBJ2-3; perhaps TRBD2 as D (6 bases). Germline assignment: CDR1 SEHNR and CDR2 FQNEAQ (reference sequence). The CDR3 length is 13 residues. V lost 8 bases and J lost 5, with 14 bases in between. CDR3 DNA sequence: TGTGCCAGCGATCGGCGGGGTATAGATACGCAGTATTTT. This codes for CASDRRGIDTQYF. Combining the CDR3 with reference TRBV7-9 and TRBJ2-3 gives the whole variable domain DTGVSQNPRHKITKRGQNVTFRCDPISEHNRLYWYRQTLGQGPEFLTYFQNEAQLEKSRLLSDRFSAERPKGSFSTLEIQRTEQGDSAMYLCASDRRGIDTQYFGPGTRLTVL.

This clonotype was detected a few times. This chain joins TRBV7-2 and TRBJ2-2, with TRBD2 matching over 7 bases. This CDR3 is 15 amino acids long. V shed 1 base and J 6 bases; nucleotides not matched to a gene: 5. The germline gives CDR1 SGHTA, CDR2 FQGNSA. CDR3 region: CASSLDWGRAGELFF. The DNA of the CDR3 is TGTGCCAGCAGCTTAGACTGGGGGAGGGCCGGGGAGCTGTTTTTT.

This clonotype was observed a few times. The chain couples TRBV20-1 to TRBJ2-2; 13 positions agree with TRBD2. CDR1 and CDR2 (germline): DFQATT, SNEGSKA (reference sequence). After removal of 4 bases from V and 5 bases from J, the junction contained 7 bases not matched to a gene. CDR3 length: 16 residues. The CDR3 reads CSATGTSGIYTGELFF. The CDR3 DNA sequence: TGCAGTGCTACAGGGACTAGCGGGATATATACCGGGGAGCTGTTTTTT.

This clonotype was seen more than once but under ten times. The chain couples TRBV29-1 to TRBJ2-4; 10 positions agree with TRBD1. This CDR3 region has 16 residues. CDR1 SQVTM and CDR2 ANQGSEA come from the germline V gene. Trimming cost V 6 bases and J 0 bases; bases outside gene matches: 8. CDR3 DNA: TGCAGCGTCCTGGGACAGGGGATCCTAGCCAAAAACATTCAGTACTTC. Amino acid sequence: CSVLGQGILAKNIQYF.

There are a few counts of this clonotype. This chain connects TRBV28 to TRBJ1-3; D is ambiguous. The CDR3 is 16 residues long. Trimming stripped 6 bases from V and 0 bases from J, with 15 bases between. In germline, CDR1 is MDHEN, CDR2 SYDVKM. In nucleotides, the CDR3 is TGTGCCAGCAGCCTCTTTGGGCAGTTCTCTGGAAACACCATATATTTT. This gives the protein CASSLFGQFSGNTIYF.

This clonotype has a single count. This sequence joins TRBV4-1 and TRBJ1-6; 9 positions agree with TRBD1. Per germline, CDR1 MGHRA and CDR2 YSYEKL. The CDR3 totals 16 residues. V gave up 0 bases and J gave up 7 bases; unmatched junction bases: 4. The CDR3 nucleotides read TGCGCCAGCAGCCAAGAAGGCGGGACAGGGAATTCACCCCTCCACTTT. This encodes CASSQEGGTGNSPLHF.

This clonotype has a handful of counts. CDR3 in amino acids: CASRARGTEAFF. The DNA of the CDR3 is TGTGCCAGCAGAGCCAGGGGCACTGAAGCTTTCTTT. The rearrangement links TRBV12-3 or TRBV12-4 to TRBJ1-1; weak D call: TRBD1 (6 bases). The V and J ends lost 6 bases and 4 bases respectively, with 9 bases between them. This CDR3 contains 12 residues.

V gene TRBV18 combines with J gene TRBJ1-3, with TRBD1 matching 8 bases. In germline, CDR1 is KGHSH, CDR2 LQKENI. With V trimmed by 5 bases and J by 4 bases, 7 bases remained unmatched. CDR3 length: 15 residues. This CDR3 reads CASSTSGDRGNTIYF. In DNA form, the CDR3 reads TGTGCCAGCTCAACGTCCGGGGACAGGGGAAACACCATATATTTT.

J is TRBJ1-5 and V is TRBV20-1; D not resolved. The CDR3 has 14 residues. Per germline, CDR1 DFQATT and CDR2 SNEGSKA (reference sequence). Deletions cut 0 bases from V and 4 bases from J, with 10 bases between. The CDR3, as DNA: TGCAGTGCTAGAGAACAGAAAACTAATCAGCCCCAGCATTTT. Its protein is CSAREQKTNQPQHF.

This clonotype has ten or more counts. The J gene is TRBJ2-5, the V gene TRBV27, with D uncertain. Germline CDR1 is MNHEY and CDR2 is SMNVEV (reference sequence). V lost 3 bases to trimming and J lost 2 bases, with 7 bases between them. This CDR3 contains 13 residues. The CDR3 bases are TGTGCCAGCAGTTTCGATCGACAAGAGACCCAGTACTTC. Protein sequence: CASSFDRQETQYF.

This clonotype was seen a few times. The chain carries TRBV6-5 and TRBJ1-1; possible D gene TRBD1, 6 bases. CDR1 and CDR2 from the germline V gene are MNHEY and SVGAGI. This CDR3 is built from 16 residues. The ends were cut back, 0 bases at V and 4 bases at J, with 15 bases in the middle. CDR3 DNA sequence: TGTGCCAGCAGTTACTCAAAAGGGGGAGGGATCACTGAAGCTTTCTTT. Protein product: CASSYSKGGGITEAFF.

This clonotype occurred many times. One junction end does not reproduce the germline sequence, and a read error may be involved. This chain uses TRBV2 with TRBJ1-4; the match to TRBD1 covers 9 bases. The length of the CDR3 is 12 residues. Germline CDR1 is SNHLY and CDR2 is FYNNEI. The CDR3 sequence is CASSPGTGSLIF. As DNA, the CDR3 is TGTGCCAGCAGCCCCGGGACAGGGAGCTTAATCTTT.

This chain joins TRBV30 and TRBJ2-4; 14 nucleotides match TRBD2. The J segment lost 12 bases and the V segment lost 2 bases, leaving 12 bases of the junction unmatched. The CDR3 spans 16 residues. Germline CDR1 and CDR2: GTSNPN and SVGIG (reference sequence). CDR3 nucleotide sequence: TGTGCCTGGAGTCTCGGACTAGCGGGGGGTCAAGGGCCTCAGTACTTC. It specifies CAWSLGLAGGQGPQYF.

The sample holds a few counts of this clonotype. The chain uses TRBV7-9 and TRBJ2-1, with D maybe TRBD2 (6 bases). The CDR3 is 16 residues long. V lost 1 base and J 9 bases, leaving 19 bases between the germline ends. Germline assignment: CDR1 SEHNR and CDR2 FQNEAQ (reference sequence). The CDR3 DNA sequence: TGTGCCAGCAGCTTAGACGGGACTTCAGGGTTGGGTGAGCAGTTCTTC. It specifies CASSLDGTSGLGEQFF.

This chain joins TRBV7-2 and TRBJ1-3; D might be TRBD1 (5 bases). The V end was cut by 3 bases, the J end by 8 bases, with 17 bases between. Germline assignment: CDR1 SGHTA and CDR2 FQGNSA. There are 15 residues in the CDR3. The CDR3: CASSLLGGGADTIYF. The CDR3 coding sequence is TGTGCCAGCAGCTTGCTTGGGGGGGGTGCTGACACCATATATTTT.

V is TRBV10-2 and J is TRBJ1-5; 8 bases are shared with TRBD1. J was trimmed by 3 bases and V by 6 bases; bases with no gene match: 13. CDR3 length equals 17 residues. The germline gives CDR1 WSHSY, CDR2 SAAADI. CDR3 loop: CASRADRGPHYNQPQHF. The CDR3 DNA is TGCGCCAGCAGGGCCGACAGGGGTCCCCACTACAATCAGCCCCAGCATTTT.

The chain employs TRBV18 and TRBJ1-1, with 9 nucleotides matching TRBD1. The CDR3 runs to 12 residues. Unmatched junction bases numbered 4, after V lost 2 bases and J lost 12 bases. From germline, CDR1 is KGHSH and CDR2 LQKENI. For the CDR3, the DNA is TGTGCCAGCTCACCAGACAGGGGGGCGACTTTCTTT. Translation: CASSPDRGATFF.

V and J are TRBV29-1 and TRBJ2-1; 9 bases align to TRBD1. The V gene end was trimmed by 7 bases and the J gene end by 3 bases; junction bases not matched to a gene: 7. The CDR3 is 14 amino acids. Germline V lookup: CDR1 SQVTM, CDR2 ANQGSEA. The DNA of the CDR3 is TGCAGCGCCGAGAGGGACAGGGTCTACAATGAGCAGTTCTTC. It yields the protein CSAERDRVYNEQFF.

This chain joins TRBV3-1 and TRBJ2-7, with unresolved D. Trimming cost V 7 bases and J 0 bases, with 13 bases left between them. Looked up from germline, CDR1 is LGHDT and CDR2 is YNNKEL (reference sequence). This CDR3 is 14 amino acids long. CDR3 amino acids: CASKRGGSSYEQYF. The CDR3, as DNA: TGTGCCAGCAAAAGAGGCGGTAGCTCCTACGAGCAGTACTTC.

V and J are TRBV4-1 and TRBJ1-2; a weak D match, TRBD1 (5 bases). The germline V gene has CDR1 MGHRA and CDR2 YSYEKL. V was shortened by 4 bases and J by 3 bases, with 18 bases between the two germline ends. This CDR3 spans 16 amino acids. The DNA for the CDR3 is TGCGCCAGCAGCCGGGAAAAGGGGAGACAAGACTATGGCTACACCTTC. Its translation: CASSREKGRQDYGYTF.

The V and J genes are TRBV19 and TRBJ2-1, with unresolved D. The CDR3 extends over 13 amino acids. Germline V gives CDR1 LNHDA, CDR2 SQIVND (reference sequence). V was pared by 6 bases and J by 4 bases, with 10 bases between. The CDR3 sequence is CASSHPQYNEQFF. The CDR3 DNA reads as TGTGCCAGTAGCCACCCCCAATACAATGAGCAGTTCTTC. Combining the CDR3 with reference TRBV19 and TRBJ2-1 gives the whole variable domain DGGITQSPKYLFRKEGQNVTLSCEQNLNHDAMYWYRQDPGQGLRLIYYSQIVNDFQKGDIAEGYSVSREKKESFPLTVTSAQKNPTAFYLCASSHPQYNEQFFGPGTRLTVL.

This rearrangement joins TRBV4-1 to TRBJ2-6, with D maybe TRBD1 (5 bases). Germline V CDR1 and CDR2: MGHRA, YSYEKL. Trimming left V 0 bases short and J 0 bases short, with 12 bases between. The CDR3 is made up of 18 amino acids. The CDR3 sequence is CASSQDWQGHSGANVLTF. The CDR3 region has the DNA TGCGCCAGCAGCCAAGATTGGCAGGGCCACTCTGGGGCCAACGTCCTGACTTTC.

This clonotype came up many times. The V call is TRBV20-1, the J call TRBJ1-2; D gene ambiguous. This CDR3 is built from 13 residues. The germline CDR1 and CDR2 sequences are DFQATT and SNEGSKA (reference sequence). V was shortened by 3 bases and J by 4 bases, with 12 bases between the two germline ends. The CDR3 region is CSASWHRGYGYTF. The CDR3 region has the DNA TGCAGTGCTAGTTGGCATCGGGGCTATGGCTACACCTTC.

This clonotype came up a few times. The rearrangement joins TRBV5-1 to TRBJ1-2; TRBD1 aligns across 8 bases. V dropped 4 bases and J dropped 2; count of bases not matched to a gene: 7. From germline, CDR1 is SGHRS and CDR2 YFSETQ. The CDR3 has 15 amino acids. The CDR3 loop is CASSIGGQGNYGYTF. CDR3 sequence (DNA): TGCGCCAGCAGCATAGGAGGACAGGGCAACTATGGCTACACCTTC.